This T cell receptor beta chain is from a study of shared clonotypes between healthy human individuals. As regards this clone: Its specificity is unknown.

Ten immunoSEQ deep assay plates served to sequence unsorted PBMC DNA. Some clones are missing from TCRdb's copy, which holds only in-frame ones; the method was immunoSEQ multiplex PCR. Here the sample spans 450,000 to 600,000 clones, more than 65% being singletons. The germline CDR1 and CDR2 sequences are LNHNV and YYDKDF (reference sequence). V was shortened by 0 bases and J by 0 bases, with 6 bases between the two germline ends. This CDR3 is built from 16 residues. Those who donated were healthy HIV-negative adults, with no recent acute infections or vaccinations reported. Whole-study findings and limits: Sampling included only blood; tissue repertoires likely differ. Sequencing depth was expected to influence donor clonotype sharing.

The sample taken for sequencing was PBMCs. This sequence joins TRBV15 and TRBJ2-6; D gene ambiguous. This TCR was recovered from a woman aged 40 to 50 in good health. Some clones in this sample may be carry-over from other donors' samples. The CDR3 reads CATSRDLGSGANVLTF. CDR3 nucleotide sequence: TGTGCCACCAGCAGAGATCTGGGCTCTGGGGCCAACGTCCTGACTTTC.